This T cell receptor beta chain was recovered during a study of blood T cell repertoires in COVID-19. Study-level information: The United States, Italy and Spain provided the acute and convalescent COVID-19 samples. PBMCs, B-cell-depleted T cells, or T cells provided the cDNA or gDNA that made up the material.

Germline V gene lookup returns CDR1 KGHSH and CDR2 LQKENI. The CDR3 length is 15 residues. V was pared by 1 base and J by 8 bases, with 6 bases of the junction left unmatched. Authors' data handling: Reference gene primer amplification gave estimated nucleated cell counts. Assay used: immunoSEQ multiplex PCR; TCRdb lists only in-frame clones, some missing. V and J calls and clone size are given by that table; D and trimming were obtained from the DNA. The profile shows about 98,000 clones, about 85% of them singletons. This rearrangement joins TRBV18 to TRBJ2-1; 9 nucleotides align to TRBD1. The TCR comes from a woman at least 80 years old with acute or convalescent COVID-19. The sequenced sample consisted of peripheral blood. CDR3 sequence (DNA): TGTGCCAGCTCACCACTGGACAGGGGCCTACATGAGCAGTTCTTC. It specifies CASSPLDRGLHEQFF. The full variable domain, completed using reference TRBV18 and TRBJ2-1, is NAGVMQNPRHLVRRRGQEARLRCSPMKGHSHVYWYRQLPEEGLKFMVYLQKENIIDESGMPKERFSAEFPKEGPSILRIQQVVRGDSAAYFCASSPLDRGLHEQFFGPGTRLTVL.